This TCR beta chain was identified in a study of cytomegalovirus exposure and HLA in healthy donors. Study-level background: Membership in the Caucasian-associated ancestry cluster was found for about 84% of 300 to 500 genotyped donors.

General study points: Common viral pathogens were later found to be apparently linked to several of the most significant clusters.

PCR employed 60 Vbeta and 13 Jbeta primers. Profiled with immunoSEQ multiplex PCR; TCRdb holds only in-frame clones, not every one. In the table there are some 140,000 clones, 79% of which are singletons. Notes on this clone: As yet, its antigen is unknown.

Although they were nominally healthy when sampled, donors likely had unrecorded immune exposures. The junction had 14 bases not matched to a gene; V was cut back by 5 bases and J by 10 bases. CDR1 and CDR2 from the germline V gene are SEHNR and FQNEAQ (reference sequence). This CDR3 has 15 residues. V gene TRBV7-9 combines with J gene TRBJ1-5, with 7 bases matching TRBD1. The sequencing input was PBMCs. The receptor's source is a man under 40 in good health and CMV-seropositive. CDR3 loop: CASSPGGQVLDPQHF. The CDR3 DNA reads TGTGCCAGCAGCCCAGGCGGACAGGTCCTGGACCCCCAGCATTTT.